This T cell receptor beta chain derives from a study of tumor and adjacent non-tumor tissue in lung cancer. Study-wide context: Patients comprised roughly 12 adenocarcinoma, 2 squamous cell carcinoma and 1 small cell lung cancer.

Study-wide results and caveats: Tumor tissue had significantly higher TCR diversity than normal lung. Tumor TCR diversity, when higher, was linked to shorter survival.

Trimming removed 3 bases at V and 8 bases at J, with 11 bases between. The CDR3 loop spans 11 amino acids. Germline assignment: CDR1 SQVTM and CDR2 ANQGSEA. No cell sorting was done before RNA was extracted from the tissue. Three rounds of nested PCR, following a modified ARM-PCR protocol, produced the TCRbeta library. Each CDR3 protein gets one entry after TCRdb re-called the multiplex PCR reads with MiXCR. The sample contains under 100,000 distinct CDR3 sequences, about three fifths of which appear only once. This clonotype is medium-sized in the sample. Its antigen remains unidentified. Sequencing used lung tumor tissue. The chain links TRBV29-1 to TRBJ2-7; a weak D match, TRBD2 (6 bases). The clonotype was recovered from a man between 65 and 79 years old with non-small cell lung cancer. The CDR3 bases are TGCAGCGTTGACGGGGGTAACAAGCAGTACTTC. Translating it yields CSVDGGNKQYF.